The 15 T cell receptor beta chains below all came from one sample that was sequenced in a study of breast tumors, draining lymph nodes, adjacent tissues. TCRdb ran MiXCR on the multiplex PCR reads and lists one entry per CDR3 protein. The profile covers about 21,000 distinct CDR3 sequences, with 45% to 65% appearing a single time and around an eighth taken by the ten largest. The specimen was breast tumor tissue. The receptors stem from a female donor with breast cancer. Some clones in this sample may be carry-over from other donors' samples.

This chain links TRBV7-2 with TRBJ2-2; 13 bases agree with TRBD2. The CDR3 is made up of 18 amino acids. V was clipped by 5 bases and J by 9 bases; unmatched bases: 15. The V gene's germline CDR1 is SGHTA and CDR2 FQGNSA. CDR3 sequence (DNA): TGTGCCAGCAGCCACACACCGGGACTAGCGGGGTTCTATAGGGAGCTGTTTTTT. Its translation: CASSHTPGLAGFYRELFF.

This clonotype is categorized as medium-sized. V is TRBV5-1 and J is TRBJ1-5; no clear D gene. Germline V gene data show CDR1 as SGHRS and CDR2 as YFSETQ. The germline V and J ends were trimmed by 0 bases and 3 bases, with 10 bases remaining between them. The CDR3 has 15 amino acids. The CDR3 DNA sequence: TGCGCCAGCAGCTTGGGACCGGGCCTCAATCAGCCCCAGCATTTT. The encoded protein is CASSLGPGLNQPQHF.

This clonotype is categorized as medium-sized. The V call is TRBV4-1, the J call TRBJ2-7, with D possibly matching TRBD2 (5 bases). Germline V gene lookup returns CDR1 MGHRA and CDR2 YSYEKL. The V end lost 3 bases, the J end lost 4 bases, and 10 bases lay between the germline ends. The CDR3 is made up of 13 amino acids. In DNA, the CDR3 is TGCGCCAGCAGCCACTCCGAGGGTTACGAGCAGTACTTC. It is translated as CASSHSEGYEQYF.

The chain links TRBV5-4 to TRBJ2-2; the D call may be TRBD1 or TRBD2 (7 bases each). Germline lookup yields CDR1 SGHNT and CDR2 YYREEE (reference sequence). The CDR3 is 14 amino acids. V was trimmed by 4 bases and J by 5 bases, leaving 12 bases between them. The CDR3 nucleotides are TGTGCCAGCAGCAACCAGGGGGGGACCGGGGAGCTGTTTTTT. Amino acids: CASSNQGGTGELFF.

Many counts were recorded for this clonotype. The chain has TRBV2 and TRBJ1-1, with TRBD1 matching over 10 bases. Germline V gene lookup returns CDR1 SNHLY and CDR2 FYNNEI. There are 13 residues in the CDR3. V lost 6 bases, J lost 3 bases, and 1 base stayed unmatched. The CDR3 nucleotides read TGTGCCAGCAGGGGACAGGGGTACACTGAAGCTTTCTTT. This gives the protein CASRGQGYTEAFF.

The chain links TRBV9 to TRBJ1-6; D is possibly TRBD1 (6 bases). The CDR3 is made up of 14 amino acids. V was cut by 4 bases and J by 16 bases, with 21 bases left in between. From germline, CDR1 is SGDLS and CDR2 YYNGEE. The CDR3 protein is CASSPRDNLWELHF. The CDR3 coding sequence is TGTGCCAGCAGCCCCCGGGACAACCTTTGGGAACTCCACTTT. The whole variable domain, remainder taken from reference TRBV9 and TRBJ1-6, is DSGVTQTPKHLITATGQRVTLRCSPRSGDLSVYWYQQSLDQGLQFLIQYYNGEERAKGNILERFSAQQFPDLHSELNLSSLELGDSALYFCASSPRDNLWELHFGNGTRLTVT.

This clonotype was recorded many times. The chain combines TRBV6-5 with TRBJ1-6; D is unclear. Trimming cost V 5 bases and J 9 bases, with 11 bases left between them. CDR1 MNHEY and CDR2 SVGAGI come from the germline V gene. This CDR3 comprises 13 residues. The CDR3 bases are TGTGCCAGCAGTCACCGGGTTAGTTCACCCCTCCACTTT. This sequence encodes CASSHRVSSPLHF.

This chain links TRBV19 with TRBJ2-2; D not resolved. V was trimmed by 3 bases and J by 4 bases, leaving 6 bases between them. CDR1 LNHDA and CDR2 SQIVND come from the germline V gene (reference sequence). This CDR3 spans 13 amino acids. The CDR3 loop is CASSISGTGELFF. The CDR3 DNA reads as TGTGCCAGTAGTATTTCGGGCACCGGGGAGCTGTTTTTT.

In this sample, this clonotype turned up once. The chain recombines TRBV20-1 with TRBJ2-1, with 9 bases matching TRBD2. Germline CDR1 reads DFQATT; CDR2 reads SNEGSKA (reference sequence). This CDR3 contains 14 residues. V dropped 3 bases and J dropped 10; count of bases not matched to a gene: 10. CDR3 loop: CSASSAGGTREQFF. CDR3 sequence (DNA): TGCAGTGCTAGTTCCGCGGGAGGGACAAGGGAGCAGTTCTTC.

This chain uses TRBV12-3 or TRBV12-4 with TRBJ1-2, with 8 nucleotides matching TRBD1. The CDR3 extends over 18 amino acids. Unmatched junction bases numbered 14, after V lost 3 bases and J lost 2 bases. CDR3 loop: CASSFLGSGGAGNYGYTF. CDR3 in DNA: TGTGCCAGCAGTTTCCTTGGGTCAGGGGGCGCAGGGAACTATGGCTACACCTTC.

The chain couples TRBV12-3 or TRBV12-4 to TRBJ1-6; TRBD1 agrees at 7 bases. V dropped 1 base and J dropped 7; count of bases not matched to a gene: 4. The CDR3 loop spans 15 amino acids. This CDR3 reads CASSLGDSPNSPLHF. The CDR3 bases are TGTGCCAGCAGTTTAGGGGACAGCCCAAATTCACCCCTCCACTTT.

The CDR3 protein is CASSAGRGGNQDGYTF. CDR3 coding DNA: TGCGCCAGCAGCGCAGGAAGGGGCGGGAATCAGGATGGCTACACCTTC. The chain combines TRBV5-1 with TRBJ1-2, with TRBD1 as a possible D gene (5 bases). V was shortened by 4 bases and J by 6 bases, with 22 bases between the two germline ends. The CDR3 consists of 16 residues. Germline CDR1 and CDR2: SGHRS and YFSETQ.

In nucleotides, the CDR3 is TGTGCCAGCATGGGGACAGGTACCTACGAGCAGTACTTC. Its protein product is CASMGTGTYEQYF. The V call is TRBV2, the J call TRBJ2-7; 8 bases line up with TRBD1. This CDR3 comprises 13 residues. Trimming cost V 7 bases and J 2 bases; bases outside gene matches: 4. Germline CDR1 and CDR2: SNHLY and FYNNEI.

The chain couples TRBV20-1 to TRBJ2-7, with a tentative D call TRBD2 (6 bases). CDR3 length equals 14 residues. The germline CDR1 and CDR2 sequences are DFQATT and SNEGSKA (reference sequence). Trimming took off 0 bases at V and 0 bases at J, with 9 bases between the two ends. The CDR3 DNA sequence: TGCAGTGCTAGAGATACCGGGAGCTCCTACGAGCAGTACTTC. It yields the protein CSARDTGSSYEQYF.

The genes are TRBV11-2 and TRBJ2-3, with 14 bases matching TRBD2. Germline CDR1 SGHAT, CDR2 FQNNGV. V lost 5 bases to trimming and J lost 1 base; unmatched junction nucleotides: 11. This CDR3 comprises 19 residues. CDR3: CASSLPGLAGGGGTDTQYF. CDR3 nucleotide sequence: TGTGCCAGCAGCCTCCCTGGACTAGCGGGGGGCGGGGGCACAGATACGCAGTATTTT. The whole variable domain, remainder taken from reference TRBV11-2 and TRBJ2-3, is EAGVAQSPRYKIIEKRQSVAFWCNPISGHATLYWYQQILGQGPKLLIQFQNNGVVDDSQLPKDRFSAERLKGVDSTLKIQPAKLEDSAVYLCASSLPGLAGGGGTDTQYFGPGTRLTVL.